This passage covers 13 T cell receptor beta chains from one sample sequenced in a study of blood T cell repertoires in COVID-19. Produced via immunoSEQ multiplex PCR; TCRdb's table is partial and in-frame only. The sample shows fewer than 35,000 clones, 90% of them seen only once. Sequencing was performed on peripheral blood. The receptor source for this set is a man in his sixties with active COVID-19.

The chain combines TRBV12-3 or TRBV12-4 with TRBJ1-6, with D possibly TRBD1 on 5 matching bases. The CDR3 is 13 amino acids. The ends were cut back, 6 bases at V and 8 bases at J, with 11 bases in the middle. CDR3 coding DNA: TGTGCCAGCAGGGGGGGGTTTGATTCACCCCTCCACTTT. As protein: CASRGGFDSPLHF.

The chain has TRBV4-2 and TRBJ2-7; D call uncertain. Per the germline V gene, CDR1 is LGHNA and CDR2 is YNFKEQ. The germline V and J ends were trimmed by 0 bases and 7 bases, with 10 bases remaining between them. The CDR3 is 13 residues long. Here the CDR3 DNA reads TGTGCCAGCAGCCAAGATCCCCCCCGGGAGCAGTACTTC. Protein: CASSQDPPREQYF.

This chain joins TRBV28 and TRBJ2-3; D may be TRBD2 (6 bases). V lost 6 bases to trimming and J lost 2 bases, with 18 bases between them. The CDR3 is made up of 16 amino acids. Germline CDR1 reads MDHEN; CDR2 reads SYDVKM. The CDR3 sequence: CASSWGDGGATDTQYF. CDR3 DNA sequence: TGTGCCAGCAGCTGGGGGGATGGTGGGGCCACAGATACGCAGTATTTT. Full variable domain (outside the CDR3, taken from reference TRBV28 and TRBJ2-3): DVKVTQSSRYLVKRTGEKVFLECVQDMDHENMFWYRQDPGLGLRLIYFSYDVKMKEKGDIPEGYSVSREKKERFSLILESASTNQTSMYLCASSWGDGGATDTQYFGPGTRLTVL.

The chain combines TRBV11-3 with TRBJ2-3; 11 positions match TRBD2. The germline V gene has CDR1 SGHNT and CDR2 YENEEA. The CDR3 has 16 residues. Germline trimming cut 5 bases from V and 2 bases from J; bases unmatched to any gene: 6. CDR3 amino acids: CASSHSSGGFTDTQYF. In DNA form, the CDR3 reads TGTGCCAGCAGCCACTCTAGCGGGGGGTTCACAGATACGCAGTATTTT.

V is TRBV5-1 and J is TRBJ2-7, with a possible D match to TRBD1 (6 bases). CDR1 SGHRS and CDR2 YFSETQ come from the germline V gene. V was shortened by 0 bases and J by 1 base, with 17 bases between the two germline ends. The CDR3 sequence is 17 residues long. This chain's CDR3 is CASSLVAGTHGSYEQYF. CDR3 sequence (DNA): TGCGCCAGCAGCTTGGTTGCAGGGACACACGGATCCTACGAGCAGTACTTC.

The CDR3 reads CASPLPRPGLADSYEQYF. For the CDR3, the DNA is TGTGCCAGCCCTCTTCCGCGGCCGGGACTAGCGGACTCCTACGAGCAGTACTTC. The V and J genes are TRBV7-6 and TRBJ2-7; TRBD2 aligns across 11 bases. The V and J ends lost 8 bases and 0 bases, in that order; junction bases with no gene match: 15. CDR3 length equals 18 residues. CDR1 is SGHVS, CDR2 FNYEAQ, per germline.

V and J are TRBV11-2 and TRBJ2-1; weak D call: TRBD2 (5 bases). The length of the CDR3 is 16 residues. Per germline, CDR1 SGHAT and CDR2 FQNNGV. Trimming stripped 0 bases from V and 4 bases from J, with 13 bases between. This CDR3 reads CASSLEGLAGYNEQFF. The CDR3 DNA sequence: TGTGCCAGCAGCTTAGAAGGTCTAGCTGGATACAATGAGCAGTTCTTC.

The genes are TRBV4-1 and TRBJ2-1, with TRBD2 identical over 14 bases. Germline assignment: CDR1 MGHRA and CDR2 YSYEKL. V shed 1 base and J 0 bases; nucleotides not matched to a gene: 5. CDR3 length: 19 residues. Written as DNA, the CDR3 is TGCGCCAGCAGCCAAGCGGGACTAGCGGGGGAGAGCTCCTACAATGAGCAGTTCTTC. Protein product: CASSQAGLAGESSYNEQFF.

This chain uses TRBV7-3 with TRBJ2-1; TRBD2 agrees at 9 bases. Trimming at V came to 6 bases and at J to 9 bases, leaving 3 bases not matched to a gene. The CDR3 consists of 12 residues. Per the germline V gene, CDR1 is SGHTA and CDR2 is FQGTGA. The CDR3: CASSPAGGEQFF. The CDR3 bases are TGTGCCAGCAGTCCAGCGGGGGGTGAGCAGTTCTTC.

The J gene is TRBJ2-2, the V gene TRBV5-4; TRBD2 matches 8 bases. V lost 4 bases and J lost 1; bases outside the gene matches: 6. From germline, CDR1 is SGHNT and CDR2 YYREEE (reference sequence). This CDR3 is built from 16 residues. For the CDR3, the DNA is TGTGCCAGCAGCGGCTCGGGACTAGGGAACACCGGGGAGCTGTTTTTT. Translating it yields CASSGSGLGNTGELFF.

The chain uses TRBV5-1 and TRBJ1-4, with D possibly matching TRBD1 (5 bases). This CDR3 contains 20 residues. Deletions cut 0 bases from V and 0 bases from J, with 21 bases between. The germline V gene has CDR1 SGHRS and CDR2 YFSETQ. The CDR3 sequence is CASSLGRPGLPLTTNEKLFF. The CDR3 DNA reads TGCGCCAGCAGCTTGGGAAGGCCAGGGCTGCCGTTGACAACTAATGAAAAACTGTTTTTT.

The rearrangement links TRBV3-1 (or the pseudogene TRBV3-2) to TRBJ1-1, with 7 bases lining up with TRBD1. V lost 5 bases and J lost 0; bases outside the gene matches: 15. CDR3 length: 18 residues. The germline V gene has CDR1 LGHDT and CDR2 YNNKEL (reference sequence). Written as DNA, the CDR3 is TGTGCCAGCAGCGCCCGGACAGGAGGGGGAACCATGAACACTGAAGCTTTCTTT. It translates to CASSARTGGGTMNTEAFF.

The rearrangement joins TRBV28 to TRBJ2-1; a possible D gene is TRBD1 (5 bases). This CDR3 comprises 12 residues. Trimming stripped 3 bases from V and 12 bases from J, with 12 bases between. The V gene's germline CDR1 is MDHEN and CDR2 SYDVKM. This CDR3 reads CASSFRQGGQFF. CDR3 nucleotides: TGTGCCAGCAGTTTCAGGCAGGGCGGGCAGTTCTTC.